The 21 T cell receptor beta chains below all came from one sample that was sequenced in a study of control samples from healthy donors and cancer patients. Profiled with immunoSEQ multiplex PCR; TCRdb holds only in-frame clones, not every one. The data show some 150,000 clones, 94% seen once. Input material: blood. The receptor source for this set is a man aged 40-49 years in good health.

The chain employs TRBV6-6 and TRBJ1-2; 7 positions match TRBD1. V dropped 5 bases and J dropped 4; count of bases not matched to a gene: 16. The CDR3 has 17 amino acids. Germline CDR1 is MNHNY and CDR2 is SVGAGI (reference sequence). The CDR3 DNA follows: TGTGCCAGCAGTCCCAACACCGGGGACAGCCGGGGCTATGGCTACACCTTC. This sequence encodes CASSPNTGDSRGYGYTF.

This rearrangement joins TRBV2 to TRBJ1-5; no firm D call. V lost 1 base to trimming and J lost 3 bases, with 10 bases between them. The CDR3 consists of 15 residues. Looked up from germline, CDR1 is SNHLY and CDR2 is FYNNEI. The CDR3 sequence: CASSEEFMYNQPQHF. The CDR3, as DNA: TGTGCCAGCAGTGAAGAGTTTATGTACAATCAGCCCCAGCATTTT.

The chain is built from TRBV4-3 and TRBJ1-1; 8 nucleotides match TRBD1. V trimming: 0 bases; J trimming: 6 bases; junction bases outside the gene matches: 15. Germline values: CDR1 LGHNA, CDR2 YSLEER. This CDR3 comprises 18 residues. The CDR3 DNA reads TGCGCCAGCAGCCAAGATGTCACCCCTAGGCAGGGGGCAGCTGAAGCTTTCTTT. Protein sequence: CASSQDVTPRQGAAEAFF.

The V call is TRBV3-1 (or the pseudogene TRBV3-2), the J call TRBJ1-1, with a tentative D call TRBD1 (5 bases). V dropped 5 bases and J dropped 4 bases, with 14 bases sitting between them. The germline V gene encodes CDR1 LGHDT and CDR2 YNNKEL (reference sequence). CDR3 length equals 14 residues. DNA for the CDR3: TGTGCCAGCAGCTCCCACGCGGGGGGCACTGAAGCTTTCTTT. It is translated as CASSSHAGGTEAFF.

V gene TRBV24-1 combines with J gene TRBJ2-3, with 14 bases aligning to TRBD2. CDR3 length: 15 amino acids. V dropped 4 bases and J dropped 6; count of bases not matched to a gene: 2. Germline lookup yields CDR1 KGHDR and CDR2 SFDVKD. CDR3 bases: TGTGCCACCAGTGACCGGACTAGCGGGGGGGATACGCAGTATTTT. It codes for CATSDRTSGGDTQYF.

V gene TRBV6-5 combines with J gene TRBJ1-2, with 8 bases that match TRBD1. The CDR3 loop spans 15 amino acids. Germline CDR1 and CDR2: MNHEY and SVGAGI. The V segment lost 7 bases and the J segment 4 bases; nucleotides outside the gene matches: 11. The CDR3 region has the DNA TGTGCCAGCACCCTAAGGACAGGGAGCGGCTATGGCTACACCTTC. Translated, it gives CASTLRTGSGYGYTF.

This chain's CDR3 is CASRLVAGAASTDTQYF. The CDR3 region has the DNA TGTGCCAGCAGGCTGGTAGCGGGGGCCGCTAGCACAGATACGCAGTATTTT. V and J are TRBV3-1 (or the pseudogene TRBV3-2) and TRBJ2-3, with TRBD2 matching 9 bases. CDR3 length: 17 residues. V lost 6 bases, J lost 0 bases, and 10 bases stayed unmatched. Looked up from germline, CDR1 is LGHDT and CDR2 is YNNKEL (reference sequence).

The chain combines TRBV19 with TRBJ1-4; D might be TRBD1 (5 bases). The CDR3 length is 15 residues. The germline CDR1 and CDR2 sequences are LNHDA and SQIVND (reference sequence). Trimming cost V 5 bases and J 8 bases, with 18 bases left between them. In DNA, the CDR3 is TGTGCCAGTAGTCCCCCGGGGACTGCCTTAGAAAAACTGTTTTTT. This sequence encodes CASSPPGTALEKLFF.

The chain carries TRBV5-4 and TRBJ1-2, with a possible D match to TRBD1 (5 bases). The CDR3 sequence is 14 residues long. V was shortened by 0 bases and J by 6 bases, with 12 bases between the two germline ends. Germline V gene sequence: CDR1 SGHNT, CDR2 YYREEE (reference sequence). Here the CDR3 DNA reads TGTGCCAGCAGCTTGGGGGGGGGAGGGCATGGCTACACCTTC. Residues: CASSLGGGGHGYTF.

The rearrangement uses TRBV5-4 and TRBJ1-1; D gene unclear. The CDR3 extends over 14 amino acids. V gave up 0 bases and J gave up 12 bases, with 18 bases separating them. Germline CDR1 reads SGHNT; CDR2 reads YYREEE (reference sequence). CDR3 amino acids: CASSLARGGRRPFF. The DNA of the CDR3 is TGTGCCAGCAGCTTGGCCCGAGGTGGACGGAGACCTTTCTTT.

J is TRBJ2-3 and V is TRBV19; tentatively, D is TRBD1 or TRBD2 (6 bases each). Trimming removed 9 bases at V and 2 bases at J, with 18 bases between. Germline loops: CDR1 LNHDA, CDR2 SQIVND (reference sequence). The CDR3 contains 15 residues. The DNA for the CDR3 is TGTGCCAGCTCGGGGGCCTACAGGCTCACAGATACGCAGTATTTT. It specifies CASSGAYRLTDTQYF.

V usage is TRBV7-9 and J usage is TRBJ1-1; no clear D gene. The germline gives CDR1 SEHNR, CDR2 FQNEAQ (reference sequence). V was trimmed by 3 bases and J by 4 bases, leaving 9 bases between them. This CDR3 is 13 amino acids long. The chain's CDR3 is CASSFAEGTEAFF. DNA of the CDR3: TGTGCCAGCAGCTTTGCAGAGGGCACTGAAGCTTTCTTT.

This chain links TRBV24-1 with TRBJ1-2, with 7 bases matching TRBD1. CDR1 KGHDR and CDR2 SFDVKD come from the germline V gene. Trimming cost V 4 bases and J 4 bases; bases outside gene matches: 17. The CDR3 length is 18 residues. In DNA form, the CDR3 reads TGTGCCACCAGTGACCCCAGATCGAGCGGCAGGGGGTTCTATGGCTACACCTTC. Protein product: CATSDPRSSGRGFYGYTF.

The rearrangement uses TRBV27 and TRBJ2-1; 8 positions match TRBD1. Germline-derived CDR1 and CDR2 are MNHEY and SMNVEV (reference sequence). This CDR3 comprises 17 residues. The J segment lost 3 bases and the V segment lost 5 bases, leaving 12 bases of the junction unmatched. DNA of the CDR3: TGTGCCAGCAGTCCGGACGGACAGGGTACTTTCTACAATGAGCAGTTCTTC. It encodes CASSPDGQGTFYNEQFF.

This rearrangement joins TRBV7-9 to TRBJ2-7, with D possibly being TRBD1 or TRBD2 (5 bases each). The CDR3 totals 12 residues. Trimming took 3 bases from V and 6 from J, leaving 9 bases between them. Germline V gene lookup returns CDR1 SEHNR and CDR2 FQNEAQ (reference sequence). The CDR3 DNA follows: TGTGCCAGCAGCTTTGGGGGTGGCGAGCAGTACTTC. Its protein is CASSFGGGEQYF.

The chain carries TRBV19 and TRBJ1-2, with D perhaps matching TRBD1 (6 bases). The CDR3 spans 15 residues. Germline V lookup: CDR1 LNHDA, CDR2 SQIVND (reference sequence). The V and J ends lost 0 bases and 5 bases respectively, with 13 bases between them. For the CDR3, the DNA is TGTGCCAGTAGTATAGATCCGGGGGCTGTATATGGCTACACCTTC. Its translation is CASSIDPGAVYGYTF.

Only one count was recorded for this clone. This chain uses TRBV12-5 with TRBJ1-4, with 7 bases that match TRBD1. The junction had 6 bases not matched to a gene; V was cut back by 1 base and J by 4 bases. Germline assignment: CDR1 LGHNT and CDR2 FRNRAP. This CDR3 contains 16 residues. The CDR3 here is CASGLAEQGLNEKLFF. Here the CDR3 DNA reads TGTGCTAGTGGTTTGGCCGAACAGGGGCTTAATGAAAAACTGTTTTTT.

The chain employs TRBV6-5 and TRBJ1-2; no reliable D call. The V gene lost 1 base and the J gene lost 6 bases, with 9 bases spanning the gap. The CDR3 is 13 amino acids. Germline V gene lookup returns CDR1 MNHEY and CDR2 SVGAGI. The CDR3 here is CASSYFGRHGYTF. The CDR3, as DNA: TGTGCCAGCAGTTACTTCGGACGGCATGGCTACACCTTC.

The chain has TRBV14 and TRBJ2-5; D is undetermined. Between the trimmed V and J ends, which lost 0 bases and 4 bases, there was a span of 12 bases. The CDR3 has 15 residues. Germline V CDR1 and CDR2: SGHDN, FVKESK. CDR3 nucleotides: TGTGCCAGCAGCCAAGATGCGCATTCGGGAGAGACCCAGTACTTC. Its protein product is CASSQDAHSGETQYF.

This chain joins TRBV25-1 and TRBJ1-2; possible D gene TRBD1, 5 bases. Germline CDR1 is MGHDK and CDR2 is SYGVNS. The CDR3 is 15 amino acids. V was cut by 3 bases and J by 6 bases, with 17 bases left in between. The CDR3 nucleotides read TGTGCCAGCAGTGAGAGGCAGGGCTGGAGAGATGGCTACACCTTC. The encoded protein is CASSERQGWRDGYTF.

V usage is TRBV7-6 and J usage is TRBJ2-7, with 7 bases lining up with TRBD1. The CDR3 spans 13 residues. Germline CDR1 SGHVS, CDR2 FNYEAQ. V lost 5 bases, J lost 3 bases, and 4 bases stayed unmatched. CDR3 sequence reads: CASSADRDYEQYF. In nucleotides, the CDR3 is TGTGCCAGCAGCGCTGACAGGGACTACGAGCAGTACTTC.